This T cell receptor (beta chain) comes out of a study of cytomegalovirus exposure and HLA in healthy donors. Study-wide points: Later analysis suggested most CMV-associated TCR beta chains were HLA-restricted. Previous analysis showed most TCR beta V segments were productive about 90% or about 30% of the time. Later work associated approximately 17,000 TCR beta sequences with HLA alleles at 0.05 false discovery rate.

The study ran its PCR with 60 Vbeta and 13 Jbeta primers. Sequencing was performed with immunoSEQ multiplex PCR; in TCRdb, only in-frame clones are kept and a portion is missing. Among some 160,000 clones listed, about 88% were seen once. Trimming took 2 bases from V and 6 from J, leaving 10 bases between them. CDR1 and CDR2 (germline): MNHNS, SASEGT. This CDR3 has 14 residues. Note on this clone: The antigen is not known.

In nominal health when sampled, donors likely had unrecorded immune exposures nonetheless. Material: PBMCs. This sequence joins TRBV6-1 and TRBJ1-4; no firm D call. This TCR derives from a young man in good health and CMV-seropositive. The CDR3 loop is CASSENRGYEKLFF. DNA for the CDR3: TGTGCCAGCAGTGAAAACCGAGGCTATGAAAAACTGTTTTTT.